This T cell receptor (beta chain) originates from a study of T cell responses to AZD1222 COVID-19 vaccine. Study at large: Combined were second doses at about 4 or about 12 weeks.

Trimming removed 4 bases from V and 5 bases from J; junction bases left unmatched: 4. Per the germline V gene, CDR1 is SGHDT and CDR2 is YYEEEE. This CDR3 has 14 residues. Profiled with immunoSEQ multiplex PCR; TCRdb holds only in-frame clones, not every one. The profile shows 150,000 to 160,000 clones, about 88% of them singletons. About this clone itself: Its target is not known.

Broader study findings: Vaccine-related CD4 TCRs covered spike, predominating at 160-218 and 743-854. Reportedly, nearly half the spike-specific TCRs target unmutated variant regions. Clonal diversity may have been underestimated in mostly white British donors.

The receptor was isolated from an adult in good health. This specimen was peripheral blood, taken on day 0 of AZD1222 vaccination. The gene calls are TRBV5-6 and TRBJ2-2; 8 bases map to TRBD1. The CDR3 protein is CASSLGQATGELFF. The CDR3 nucleotides are TGTGCCAGCAGCCTGGGACAGGCTACCGGGGAGCTGTTTTTT.